The clone carrying this TCR beta chain came up many times. Its antigen remains unknown. The authors prepared the TCRbeta library with unique molecular identifiers. Via MiXCR, TCRdb re-called the PCR reads, giving one row per CDR3 protein. Among over 200,000 distinct CDR3 sequences, approximately 10% were seen once, and the ten largest hold approximately 30%. This sample is part of a study of T-cell reconstitution after alpha-beta-depleted transplantation in children. Findings of the study overall: Newly made T cells mostly supplied T-cell counts and diversity one year after transplant. In some patients, recipient T cells and intrathymic progenitors surviving conditioning explained high day-60 diversity. There were reportedly several hundred expanded graft clones from which alpha-beta T cells came about two months after transplant.

Germline CDR1 is MNHEY and CDR2 is SVGAGI. V shed 6 bases and J shed 5 bases, with 11 bases lying between them. The CDR3 has 13 amino acids. The clonotype was recovered from a child under two years old with acute myeloid leukemia, due to receive a stem cell transplant. The chain combines TRBV6-5 with TRBJ2-1; D is uncertain. Sequencing was performed on PBMCs, taken before TCRalphabeta/CD19-depleted stem cell transplant. The CDR3 DNA reads as TGTGCCAGCAGGTTTGAAGATAACAATGAGCAGTTCTTC. As protein: CASRFEDNNEQFF.